The rows below give T cell receptor beta chains drawn from one sample of a study of blood T cell repertoires in COVID-19. The assay was immunoSEQ multiplex PCR, and TCRdb's table has in-frame clones only and misses some. The sample carries 90,000 to 120,000 clones, about 88% recorded once. The sample taken for sequencing was peripheral blood. The receptors were gathered from a human donor in a cohort sampled during active COVID-19. CDR3s include the opening cysteine and the closing phenylalanine or tryptophan. D genes are given only for firm matches. The size of a clone is reported for some rows only, either as once, few or many, or as a class for expanded clones.

v_call: TRBV7-9; j_call: TRBJ2-7; clone_size: .; d_call: .; cdr3_nt: TGTGCCAGCAGCTATGTTAGCGAGCAGTACTTC; cdr3_aa: CASSYVSEQYF
v_call: TRBV5-1; j_call: TRBJ2-7; clone_size: .; d_call: .; cdr3_nt: TGCGCCAGCAGCTTGAGCGGGCGTCCCTACGAGCAGTACTTC; cdr3_aa: CASSLSGRPYEQYF
v_call: TRBV7-6; j_call: TRBJ2-3; clone_size: few; d_call: TRBD2; cdr3_nt: TGTGCCAGCAGCTTAGTTCCTAGCGGGGGGAGCACAGATACGCAGTATTTT; cdr3_aa: CASSLVPSGGSTDTQYF
v_call: TRBV9; j_call: TRBJ2-7; clone_size: .; d_call: .; cdr3_nt: TGTGCCAGCAGCGTTGACTTGACGGCGGGTAGGTACGAGCAGTACTTC; cdr3_aa: CASSVDLTAGRYEQYF
v_call: TRBV4-2; j_call: TRBJ1-1; clone_size: .; d_call: .; cdr3_nt: TGTGCCAGCAGCCAAGATCGGTGGGGCAGTACTGAAGCTTTCTTT; cdr3_aa: CASSQDRWGSTEAFF
v_call: TRBV7-2; j_call: TRBJ1-6; clone_size: .; d_call: .; cdr3_nt: TGTGCCAGCAGCTCTCCGTTGGGGACATTCGATTCACCCCTCCACTTT; cdr3_aa: CASSSPLGTFDSPLHF
v_call: TRBV3-1/TRBV3-2; j_call: TRBJ2-4; clone_size: .; d_call: .; cdr3_nt: TGTGCCAGCAGCGACGGTCGAGGCGGAAACATTCAGTACTTC; cdr3_aa: CASSDGRGGNIQYF
v_call: TRBV4-3; j_call: TRBJ2-2; clone_size: .; d_call: TRBD2; cdr3_nt: TGCGCCAGCAGGCAAACAGCGGGGGGCACCGGGGAGCTGTTTTTT; cdr3_aa: CASRQTAGGTGELFF
v_call: TRBV7-9; j_call: TRBJ2-7; clone_size: once; d_call: TRBD1; cdr3_nt: TGTGCCAGCAGCTTAGAGACAGGGGGTAATTACGAGCAGTACTTC; cdr3_aa: CASSLETGGNYEQYF
v_call: TRBV7-2; j_call: TRBJ1-1; clone_size: once; d_call: .; cdr3_nt: TGTGCCAGCAGCCCCGGGACTGCGAACACTGAAGCTTTCTTT; cdr3_aa: CASSPGTANTEAFF
v_call: TRBV10-2; j_call: TRBJ1-1; clone_size: .; d_call: .; cdr3_nt: TGCGCCAGCGGCAGGGCGAACACTGAAGCTTTCTTT; cdr3_aa: CASGRANTEAFF
v_call: TRBV12-3/TRBV12-4; j_call: TRBJ2-1; clone_size: .; d_call: .; cdr3_nt: TGTGCCAGCAGTTTCGGGGTTTCTAAGCAGTTCTTC; cdr3_aa: CASSFGVSKQFF
v_call: TRBV14; j_call: TRBJ2-3; clone_size: .; d_call: TRBD2; cdr3_nt: TGTGCCAGCAGCCCGCGAGCGGGACTAATCACAGATACGCAGTATTTT; cdr3_aa: CASSPRAGLITDTQYF
v_call: TRBV27; j_call: TRBJ2-3; clone_size: .; d_call: TRBD2; cdr3_nt: TGTGCCACCTTGCTAGCGGGGAGCACAGATACGCAGTATTTT; cdr3_aa: CATLLAGSTDTQYF
v_call: TRBV12-5; j_call: TRBJ1-1; clone_size: .; d_call: .; cdr3_nt: TGTGCTAGTGGTTTTGAAAACCGACCGCCACCTAGGGCTTTCTTT; cdr3_aa: CASGFENRPPPRAFF
v_call: TRBV7-9; j_call: TRBJ2-5; clone_size: .; d_call: TRBD1; cdr3_nt: TGTGCCAGCAGCTCTACGGACAGGGAGACAGAGACCCAGTACTTC; cdr3_aa: CASSSTDRETETQYF
v_call: TRBV21-1; j_call: TRBJ2-1; clone_size: .; d_call: .; cdr3_nt: TGTGCCAGCAGGCAAAGGAGGGGGCTAGCGGGTTACAATGAGCAGTTCTTC; cdr3_aa: CASRQRRGLAGYNEQFF
v_call: TRBV19; j_call: TRBJ2-3; clone_size: .; d_call: .; cdr3_nt: TGTGCCAGTAGCCGGAGCCAGAACACAGATACGCAGTATTTT; cdr3_aa: CASSRSQNTDTQYF
v_call: TRBV7-9; j_call: TRBJ2-5; clone_size: .; d_call: TRBD1; cdr3_nt: TGTGCCAGCAGCCGGGGACAGGGAAGTTCGAGGGAGACCCAGTACTTC; cdr3_aa: CASSRGQGSSRETQYF
v_call: TRBV10-2; j_call: TRBJ1-3; clone_size: .; d_call: .; cdr3_nt: TGCGCCAGCCAGGGCAGCCTCTCTGGAAACACCATATATTTT; cdr3_aa: CASQGSLSGNTIYF
v_call: TRBV7-2; j_call: TRBJ2-3; clone_size: once; d_call: .; cdr3_nt: TGTGCCAGCAGCTTAGTATTTACGGCGGGGGCTGAGTATTTT; cdr3_aa: CASSLVFTAGAEYF
v_call: TRBV6-5; j_call: TRBJ1-1; clone_size: .; d_call: TRBD1; cdr3_nt: TGTGCCAGCAGTTACGACAGGGGGTCCACTGAAGCTTTCTTT; cdr3_aa: CASSYDRGSTEAFF
v_call: TRBV12-5; j_call: TRBJ2-1; clone_size: .; d_call: .; cdr3_nt: TGTGCTAGTTATTCAGGGATGTACAATGAGCAGTTCTTC; cdr3_aa: CASYSGMYNEQFF
v_call: TRBV5-1; j_call: TRBJ1-6; clone_size: few; d_call: .; cdr3_nt: TGCGCCAGCAGCCTTATGCGGGCAGGGGAAGGTTCACCCCTCCACTTT; cdr3_aa: CASSLMRAGEGSPLHF
v_call: TRBV27; j_call: TRBJ1-3; clone_size: .; d_call: .; cdr3_nt: TGTGCCAGCAGTTTTCGGGAAGCTCGGAGGAATTTT; cdr3_aa: CASSFREARRNF
v_call: TRBV5-1; j_call: TRBJ2-7; clone_size: .; d_call: .; cdr3_nt: TGCGCCAGCAGCTTCGGGGGGCAGGAGCAGTACTTC; cdr3_aa: CASSFGGQEQYF
v_call: TRBV7-7; j_call: TRBJ2-2; clone_size: .; d_call: TRBD1; cdr3_nt: TGTGCCAGCAGCGAGACCGGGACAGCGAACACCGGGGAGCTGTTTTTT; cdr3_aa: CASSETGTANTGELFF
v_call: TRBV19; j_call: TRBJ2-7; clone_size: .; d_call: .; cdr3_nt: TGTGCCAGTAGTATACCGGGGTCCAACTACGAGCAGTACTTC; cdr3_aa: CASSIPGSNYEQYF
v_call: TRBV5-4; j_call: TRBJ2-5; clone_size: .; d_call: TRBD1; cdr3_nt: TGTGCCAGCAGCTCCGGGACAGTAGAGACCCAGTACTTC; cdr3_aa: CASSSGTVETQYF
v_call: TRBV7-6; j_call: TRBJ1-5; clone_size: .; d_call: .; cdr3_nt: TGTGCCAGCAGCTTATATGGGGCAGGGTATTGGAATCAGCCCCAGCATTTT; cdr3_aa: CASSLYGAGYWNQPQHF
v_call: TRBV27; j_call: TRBJ2-3; clone_size: once; d_call: TRBD2; cdr3_nt: TGTGCCAGCAGATCGGGGGGGGCCGCAGATACGCAGTATTTT; cdr3_aa: CASRSGGAADTQYF
v_call: TRBV27; j_call: TRBJ1-5; clone_size: .; d_call: TRBD1; cdr3_nt: TGTGCCAGCAGTCTCTTCGGACAGGCCAATCAGCCCCAGCATTTT; cdr3_aa: CASSLFGQANQPQHF
v_call: TRBV28; j_call: TRBJ1-5; clone_size: once; d_call: .; cdr3_nt: TGTGCCAGCACTGGACACTCAGGAACCCAGCATTTT; cdr3_aa: CASTGHSGTQHF
v_call: TRBV7-9; j_call: TRBJ2-5; clone_size: .; d_call: TRBD2; cdr3_nt: TGTGCCAGCACCCCGGTGCGGGGGGGTCAAGAGACCCAGTACTTC; cdr3_aa: CASTPVRGGQETQYF
v_call: TRBV10-3; j_call: TRBJ2-7; clone_size: .; d_call: .; cdr3_nt: TGTGCCATCAGTGACCCAGGACAGAGAACGGAGCAGTACTTC; cdr3_aa: CAISDPGQRTEQYF
v_call: TRBV9; j_call: TRBJ2-3; clone_size: .; d_call: .; cdr3_nt: TGTGCCAGCTCCCCTCCGGGATCCCTATTGGATACGCAGTATTTT; cdr3_aa: CASSPPGSLLDTQYF
v_call: TRBV5-4; j_call: TRBJ2-7; clone_size: .; d_call: TRBD1; cdr3_nt: TGTGCCAGCAGCTTGGCCAGACAGGGGGGGGACGAGCAGTACTTC; cdr3_aa: CASSLARQGGDEQYF
v_call: TRBV29-1; j_call: TRBJ1-2; clone_size: .; d_call: .; cdr3_nt: TGCAGCGTTGAGGGGGCCCATGGCTACACCTTC; cdr3_aa: CSVEGAHGYTF
v_call: TRBV27; j_call: TRBJ2-7; clone_size: .; d_call: .; cdr3_nt: TGTGCCAGCAGTTTGGGCAGGGGGGCCATATACTACGAGCAGTACTTC; cdr3_aa: CASSLGRGAIYYEQYF
v_call: TRBV5-1; j_call: TRBJ2-7; clone_size: .; d_call: TRBD2; cdr3_nt: TGCGCCAGCAGCCTAGCGGTCTCCTACGAGCAGTACTTC; cdr3_aa: CASSLAVSYEQYF
v_call: TRBV18; j_call: TRBJ2-3; clone_size: .; d_call: .; cdr3_nt: TGTGCCAGCTCACCACCCAAGCCAGGGCAAGATACGCAGTATTTT; cdr3_aa: CASSPPKPGQDTQYF
v_call: TRBV28; j_call: TRBJ1-1; clone_size: .; d_call: .; cdr3_nt: TGTGCCAGCAGTTTTCCCCGGACTGAAGCTTTCTTT; cdr3_aa: CASSFPRTEAFF
v_call: TRBV9; j_call: TRBJ2-1; clone_size: .; d_call: TRBD2; cdr3_nt: TGTGCCAGCAGCGGTAGCGGGGGGCACTTGTACAATGAGCAGTTCTTC; cdr3_aa: CASSGSGGHLYNEQFF
v_call: TRBV5-1; j_call: TRBJ1-2; clone_size: few; d_call: .; cdr3_nt: TGCGCCAGCAGCTTGCTAGGCTCAGAGGAGGGCTACACCTTC; cdr3_aa: CASSLLGSEEGYTF
v_call: TRBV5-1; j_call: TRBJ2-3; clone_size: once; d_call: TRBD2; cdr3_nt: TGCGCCAGCAGCTTGGAAATGGGAGGGCCGACAGATACGCAGTATTTT; cdr3_aa: CASSLEMGGPTDTQYF
v_call: TRBV18; j_call: TRBJ2-1; clone_size: .; d_call: .; cdr3_nt: TGTGCCAGCTCACTGGACAGCGATGAGCAGTTCTTC; cdr3_aa: CASSLDSDEQFF
v_call: TRBV4-3; j_call: TRBJ1-2; clone_size: .; d_call: TRBD1; cdr3_nt: TGCGCCAGCAGCCGCGAGGACAGGGGTGCTGGCTACACCTTC; cdr3_aa: CASSREDRGAGYTF
v_call: TRBV4-2; j_call: TRBJ2-3; clone_size: .; d_call: .; cdr3_nt: TGTGCCAGCAGTCCGCCGGGAACTAGTCCTTATACGCAGTATTTT; cdr3_aa: CASSPPGTSPYTQYF